Listed below are T cell receptor beta chains from one sample, sequenced in a study of tumor and adjacent non-tumor tissue in lung cancer. TCRdb reanalysed the multiplex PCR reads using MiXCR and keeps one entry per CDR3 protein. The data hold 55,000 to 70,000 distinct CDR3 sequences, with around 60% observed a single time. Sequenced material: lung tumor tissue. The receptors come from a man in his fifties or sixties with non-small cell lung cancer. CDR3s include the opening cysteine and the closing phenylalanine or tryptophan. Each record gives: clone size, V gene, J gene, D gene, CDR3 protein, CDR3 DNA. D genes are given only for firm matches. Where a row states a size, it is once, few, many or the class of an expanded clone; other rows omit it.

clone size: NA
V gene: TRBV10-3
J gene: TRBJ2-5
D gene: NA
CDR3 protein: CVITEREGPEGETQYF
CDR3 DNA: TGCGTCATCACTGAGAGGGAAGGGCCTGAGGGGGAGACCCAGTACTTC

clone size: NA
V gene: TRBV20-1
J gene: TRBJ2-7
D gene: NA
CDR3 protein: CSAQRVAYEQYF
CDR3 DNA: TGCAGTGCCCAGAGGGTGGCATACGAGCAGTACTTC

clone size: few
V gene: TRBV20-1
J gene: TRBJ1-2
D gene: TRBD1
CDR3 protein: CSASFRDRELNYGYTF
CDR3 DNA: TGCAGTGCTAGTTTCCGGGACAGGGAGCTTAACTATGGCTACACCTTC

clone size: NA
V gene: TRBV21-1
J gene: TRBJ2-2
D gene: NA
CDR3 protein: CASSIARNPNTGELFF
CDR3 DNA: TGTGCCAGCAGCATCGCTAGGAATCCGAACACCGGGGAGCTGTTTTTT

clone size: NA
V gene: TRBV7-6
J gene: TRBJ2-7
D gene: TRBD1
CDR3 protein: CASSPGQGMAYEQYF
CDR3 DNA: TGTGCCAGCAGCCCTGGACAGGGGATGGCCTACGAGCAGTACTTC

clone size: NA
V gene: TRBV13
J gene: TRBJ2-7
D gene: NA
CDR3 protein: CASSLGWGSDTYEEYF
CDR3 DNA: TGTGCCAGCAGCTTAGGATGGGGGAGTGATACCTACGAGGAGTACTTC

clone size: few
V gene: TRBV7-3
J gene: TRBJ1-1
D gene: NA
CDR3 protein: CASSVQGNTEAFF
CDR3 DNA: TGTGCCAGCAGCGTCCAAGGGAACACTGAAGCTTTCTTT

clone size: large
V gene: TRBV29-1
J gene: TRBJ2-1
D gene: NA
CDR3 protein: CSVEDTGRGDEQFF
CDR3 DNA: TGCAGCGTTGAAGATACAGGCCGCGGGGATGAGCAGTTCTTC

clone size: NA
V gene: TRBV5-1
J gene: TRBJ2-5
D gene: NA
CDR3 protein: CASSLQTAPEETQYF
CDR3 DNA: TGCGCCAGCAGCCTACAAACGGCCCCAGAAGAGACCCAGTACTTC

clone size: NA
V gene: TRBV5-1
J gene: TRBJ2-5
D gene: NA
CDR3 protein: CASHCTRGTETQYF
CDR3 DNA: TGTGCCAGCCACTGTACTAGGGGCACAGAGACCCAGTACTTC

clone size: NA
V gene: TRBV28
J gene: TRBJ1-6
D gene: NA
CDR3 protein: CASSSWIGANSPFHF
CDR3 DNA: TGTGCCAGCAGTTCCTGGATAGGAGCAAATTCACCCTTCCACTTT

clone size: NA
V gene: TRBV29-1
J gene: TRBJ1-1
D gene: NA
CDR3 protein: CSGEGQGTYTEAFF
CDR3 DNA: TGCAGCGGGGAAGGGCAGGGGACATACACTGAAGCTTTCTTT

clone size: NA
V gene: TRBV18
J gene: TRBJ1-1
D gene: NA
CDR3 protein: CASSPTRTVTNTEAFF
CDR3 DNA: TGTGCCAGCTCACCAACGAGGACAGTCACGAACACTGAAGCTTTCTTT

clone size: many
V gene: TRBV5-4
J gene: TRBJ2-1
D gene: NA
CDR3 protein: CASSSRVDEQFF
CDR3 DNA: TGTGCCAGCAGCTCCCGGGTTGATGAGCAGTTCTTC

clone size: NA
V gene: TRBV29-1
J gene: TRBJ2-3
D gene: NA
CDR3 protein: CSAEMPGARGGQYF
CDR3 DNA: TGCAGTGCTGAGATGCCGGGAGCAAGGGGCGGGCAGTATTTT

clone size: NA
V gene: TRBV5-1
J gene: TRBJ2-3
D gene: NA
CDR3 protein: CASRLAALVPGTDTQYF
CDR3 DNA: TGCGCCAGCAGATTGGCCGCGCTAGTCCCCGGCACAGATACGCAGTATTTT

clone size: NA
V gene: TRBV19
J gene: TRBJ2-1
D gene: TRBD2
CDR3 protein: CASSIGLVYGEQFF
CDR3 DNA: TGTGCCAGTAGTATTGGACTAGTCTACGGTGAGCAGTTCTTC

clone size: NA
V gene: TRBV11-3
J gene: TRBJ2-3
D gene: TRBD2
CDR3 protein: CASSEGTSGGYTDMQYF
CDR3 DNA: TGTGCAAGCAGCGAAGGGACTAGCGGGGGATACACAGATATGCAGTATTTT

clone size: NA
V gene: TRBV4-1
J gene: TRBJ1-1
D gene: TRBD1
CDR3 protein: CASSQGDSMKTLAFF
CDR3 DNA: TGCGCCAGCAGCCAAGGGGACAGCATGAAGACTCTAGCTTTCTTT

clone size: NA
V gene: TRBV2
J gene: TRBJ2-3
D gene: NA
CDR3 protein: CASMKLGSADTQYF
CDR3 DNA: TGTGCCAGCATGAAACTTGGGTCAGCAGATACGCAGTATTTT

clone size: few
V gene: TRBV6-4
J gene: TRBJ1-1
D gene: NA
CDR3 protein: CASFPRGRETEAFF
CDR3 DNA: TGTGCCAGCTTCCCCCGGGGGCGGGAAACTGAAGCTTTCTTT

clone size: NA
V gene: TRBV12-3/TRBV12-4
J gene: TRBJ2-5
D gene: TRBD2
CDR3 protein: CASSLAGVETQYF
CDR3 DNA: TGTGCCAGTTCGCTAGCGGGAGTGGAGACCCAGTACTTC

clone size: many
V gene: TRBV7-9
J gene: TRBJ1-1
D gene: TRBD1
CDR3 protein: CASSSQGARGYHTEAFF
CDR3 DNA: TGTGCCAGCAGCTCACAGGGGGCCCGAGGGTATCATACTGAAGCTTTCTTT

clone size: NA
V gene: TRBV6-5
J gene: TRBJ2-7
D gene: TRBD1
CDR3 protein: CVSSYSAGTGTGGYEQYF
CDR3 DNA: TGTGTCAGCAGTTACTCTGCTGGTACCGGGACAGGGGGCTACGAGCAATACTTC

clone size: NA
V gene: TRBV11-2
J gene: TRBJ2-3
D gene: TRBD1
CDR3 protein: CASCLLRQGGTDTQYF
CDR3 DNA: TGTGCCAGCTGCCTTCTAAGACAGGGCGGCACAGATACGCAGTATTTT

clone size: NA
V gene: TRBV28
J gene: TRBJ2-2
D gene: NA
CDR3 protein: CANTEIQGSGELFF
CDR3 DNA: TGTGCCAACACCGAAATTCAAGGTTCCGGGGAGCTGTTTTTT

clone size: NA
V gene: TRBV6-6
J gene: TRBJ2-6
D gene: NA
CDR3 protein: CASSYSAAGANVLTF
CDR3 DNA: TGTGCCAGCAGTTACAGCGCAGCAGGGGCCAACGTCCTGACTTTC

clone size: few
V gene: TRBV19
J gene: TRBJ2-1
D gene: NA
CDR3 protein: CASSPATYNEQFF
CDR3 DNA: TGTGCCAGTAGTCCAGCGACCTACAATGAGCAGTTCTTC